One sample yielded the 15 T cell receptor beta chains listed below, sequenced in a study of blood T cell repertoires in COVID-19 (dated by TCRdb to about 2020). The method behind the library was the immunoSEQ multiplex PCR assay. This is the immuneACCESS table as TCRdb keeps it, with only in-frame sequences that have V and J called. A part of the clones is gone; compared with another copy, unresolved V genes explain less than half, and the rest is unexplained. Across this sample there are about 140,000 clones, with 85% to 90% seen only once. The ten largest clonotypes hold 1.5% to 1.9% of the sample. Sequenced: peripheral blood. All receptors derive from a woman aged 60 to 75 with acute or convalescent COVID-19.

The chain is built from TRBV7-2 and TRBJ1-1; 11 bases map to TRBD1. CDR3 length: 14 amino acids. The germline CDR1 and CDR2 sequences are SGHTA and FQGNSA. V trimming: 5 bases; J trimming: 5 bases; junction bases outside the gene matches: 4. The DNA for the CDR3 is TGTGCCAGCAGCAGGGGACAGGGGGGAACTGAAGCTTTCTTT. The encoded protein is CASSRGQGGTEAFF.

This chain joins TRBV7-2 and TRBJ2-5; 7 bases align to TRBD2. Germline CDR1 and CDR2: SGHTA and FQGNSA. This CDR3 has 13 amino acids. With V trimmed by 6 bases and J by 2 bases, 3 bases remained unmatched. Here the CDR3 DNA reads TGTGCCAGCAGGGTAGCGGGTCAAGAGACCCAGTACTTC. This translates into CASRVAGQETQYF.

This chain links TRBV19 with TRBJ2-7, with D possibly TRBD1 on 6 matching bases. The CDR3 has 15 residues. Germline V gives CDR1 LNHDA, CDR2 SQIVND (reference sequence). V lost 0 bases and J lost 2, with 11 bases in between. CDR3 region: CASSIDFGQTYEQYF. The CDR3 DNA reads as TGTGCCAGTAGTATAGATTTCGGACAGACCTACGAGCAGTACTTC.

The chain joins TRBV7-2 to TRBJ2-7, with 10 bases fitting TRBD2. V shed 2 bases and J 4 bases; nucleotides not matched to a gene: 8. Germline V gene sequence: CDR1 SGHTA, CDR2 FQGNSA. This CDR3 has 16 residues. The CDR3 nucleotides are TGTGCCAGCAGCTTAAGTGGACTAGCGGCGTTGTACGAGCAGTACTTC. Protein sequence: CASSLSGLAALYEQYF.

The rearrangement links TRBV19 to TRBJ1-6, with 10 bases identical to TRBD1. J gave up 10 bases and V 9 bases, and 6 bases lay outside the gene matches. Per germline, CDR1 LNHDA and CDR2 SQIVND (reference sequence). This CDR3 comprises 13 residues. The DNA of the CDR3 is TGTGCCAGCTCCGGGACAGGGGAATCACCCCTCCACTTT. Translating it yields CASSGTGESPLHF. Full variable domain (remainder filled in from reference TRBV19 and TRBJ1-6): DGGITQSPKYLFRKEGQNVTLSCEQNLNHDAMYWYRQDPGQGLRLIYYSQIVNDFQKGDIAEGYSVSREKKESFPLTVTSAQKNPTAFYLCASSGTGESPLHFGNGTRLTVT.

As to this clone: At one boundary the junction diverges from the germline segment, which might be a read error. The rearrangement links TRBV5-1 to TRBJ2-1, with D perhaps matching TRBD2 (6 bases). The CDR3 loop spans 15 amino acids. In germline, CDR1 is SGHRS, CDR2 YFSETQ. The CDR3 here is CANSLATTRNNEQFF. Written as DNA, the CDR3 is TGCGCCAACAGCTTGGCCACGACTAGAAACAATGAGCAGTTCTTC.

The chain combines TRBV7-3 with TRBJ2-3; 10 bases are shared with TRBD1. CDR1 SGHTA and CDR2 FQGTGA come from the germline V gene. The CDR3 runs 16 residues. V was pared by 2 bases and J by 1 base, with 3 bases of the junction left unmatched. The CDR3 loop is CASSLAGQGGTDTQYF. The CDR3 nucleotides are TGTGCCAGCAGCTTAGCCGGACAGGGGGGCACAGATACGCAGTATTTT.

The rearrangement uses TRBV20-1 and TRBJ2-3; 7 nucleotides align to TRBD2. This CDR3 has 14 residues. Germline V gene sequence: CDR1 DFQATT, CDR2 SNEGSKA (reference sequence). Trimming removed 3 bases from V and 5 bases from J; junction bases left unmatched: 8. Here the CDR3 reads CSASVAGDQDTQYF. DNA for the CDR3: TGCAGTGCTAGTGTGGCGGGGGACCAAGATACGCAGTATTTT.

This rearrangement joins TRBV7-9 to TRBJ2-4; D is possibly TRBD1 (5 bases). Trimming pared 2 bases from V and 7 bases from J, leaving 12 bases between. Germline CDR1 reads SEHNR; CDR2 reads FQNEAQ (reference sequence). The CDR3 consists of 14 residues. The DNA for the CDR3 is TGTGCCAGCAGCTTACAAGGGGCAGGGAACATTCAGTACTTC. Translation gives CASSLQGAGNIQYF.

CDR3: CASSIGRQGSLLDTDTQYF. The CDR3 DNA is TGTGCCAGTAGTATCGGTCGACAGGGCTCCCTTTTGGACACAGATACGCAGTATTTT. V usage is TRBV19 and J usage is TRBJ2-3; TRBD1 aligns across 7 bases. The CDR3 runs to 19 residues. The trim removed 3 bases at V and 2 bases at J, leaving 17 bases unmatched. Per the germline V gene, CDR1 is LNHDA and CDR2 is SQIVND (reference sequence).

The chain employs TRBV5-5 and TRBJ1-2; D perhaps matches TRBD1 (6 bases). The CDR3 sequence is 12 residues long. Per germline, CDR1 SGHKS and CDR2 YYEKEE (reference sequence). V was pared by 4 bases and J by 4 bases, with 8 bases between. The chain's CDR3 is CASSRDTYGYTF. The CDR3 region has the DNA TGTGCCAGCAGCCGGGACACCTATGGCTACACCTTC.

The J gene is TRBJ1-5, the V gene TRBV24-1, with D unclear. This CDR3 spans 14 amino acids. V lost 4 bases, J lost 0 bases, and 6 bases lay in between. From germline, CDR1 is KGHDR and CDR2 SFDVKD. The CDR3 spells CATSEAFSNQPQHF. The CDR3 DNA reads as TGTGCCACCAGTGAAGCCTTTAGCAATCAGCCCCAGCATTTT.

CDR3 bases: TGTGCCAGCAGCTTCCCCGGCTCCTACGAGCAGTACTTC. Translated: CASSFPGSYEQYF. The chain is built from TRBV7-9 and TRBJ2-7; D call uncertain. This CDR3 has 13 residues. The germline V and J ends were trimmed by 3 bases and 0 bases, with 6 bases remaining between them. CDR1 is SEHNR, CDR2 FQNEAQ, per germline (reference sequence).

The V and J genes are TRBV9 and TRBJ2-1; 9 positions agree with TRBD2. CDR1 is SGDLS, CDR2 YYNGEE, per germline. This CDR3 region has 15 residues. V was clipped by 2 bases and J by 3 bases; unmatched bases: 3. The CDR3 spells CASSVGAGGYNEQFF. In DNA, the CDR3 is TGTGCCAGCAGCGTTGGAGCGGGGGGCTACAATGAGCAGTTCTTC.

The V gene is TRBV7-3, the J gene TRBJ1-1; D remains unclear. Germline V lookup: CDR1 SGHTA, CDR2 FQGTGA. Trimming removed 2 bases at V and 3 bases at J, with 7 bases between. CDR3 length: 13 residues. CDR3 in amino acids: CASSLLRYTEAFF. In nucleotides, the CDR3 is TGTGCCAGCAGCTTACTACGGTACACTGAAGCTTTCTTT.